The sequence of this T cell receptor (beta chain) was determined in a study of blood T cell repertoires in COVID-19. For the study at large: The United States, Italy and Spain provided the acute and convalescent COVID-19 samples. PBMCs, B-cell-depleted T cells, or T cells provided the cDNA or gDNA that made up the material.

The authors' processing: Reference gene primer amplification in the assay estimated nucleated cell counts. Produced via immunoSEQ multiplex PCR; TCRdb's table is partial and in-frame only. D and trimming come from the DNA, and the V and J calls and clone size come from that table. The data hold more than 85,000 clones, with approximately 87% observed a single time. Losses at the gene ends were 2 bases for V and 7 bases for J; bases not matched to a gene: 7. The CDR3 spans 17 residues. Germline CDR1 MNHEY, CDR2 SMNVEV (reference sequence). Material for sequencing was peripheral blood. The rearrangement uses TRBV27 and TRBJ2-1, with 14 nucleotides matching TRBD2. This sequence was found in a woman between 55 and 75 years old with acute or convalescent COVID-19. The CDR3 loop is CASSLTGTSGSVNEQFF. The CDR3 region has the DNA TGTGCCAGCAGTTTAACCGGGACTAGCGGGAGTGTTAATGAGCAGTTCTTC.